This T cell receptor (beta chain) came from a study of shared clonotypes between healthy human individuals. The germline V gene encodes CDR1 SEHNR and CDR2 FQNEAQ (reference sequence). The CDR3 has 12 amino acids. The ends were cut back, 4 bases at V and 7 bases at J, with 8 bases in the middle. Study outcomes and limitations: Non-shared clonotypes displayed generation probabilities falling below those of clonotypes present in all four donors.

The naive CD8 population came from CD45RO-negative cells selected for CCR7, without terminally differentiated effector memory CD45RA+ cells. Remarks on this clone: Its target is unknown. The identical CDR3 is also encoded by other nucleotide sequences in the sample.

Generated by immunoSEQ multiplex PCR, the TCRdb table keeps only in-frame clones and is missing some. The table records about 750,000 clones, over 90% of them present only once. Sequenced sample: naive CD8+ T cells sorted from blood. The receptor was derived from a man younger than 40 in good health. The chain links TRBV7-9 to TRBJ2-1; D is unresolved. The CDR3 DNA follows: TGTGCCAGCAGCTCGGGCGCGAATGAGCAGTTCTTC. Protein sequence: CASSSGANEQFF.